The entry below describes one T cell receptor beta chain. Its antigen specificity is not known. No clone much larger than this one lies a single base away; base qualities are absent. Libraries were built with the immunoSEQ multiplex PCR assay. Imported from immuneACCESS, the table was reduced by TCRdb to in-frame sequences with V and J called. These copies leave out some clones; in studies compared against another copy, an unresolved V gene accounts for under half, and the cause of the remainder is not known. The sample records about 67,000 clones, roughly 98% of which are singletons. The ten most abundant clones make up roughly 0.15% of the sample. The record originates from a study of technical replicates of blood from several donors listed by TCRdb under 2017. From the cysteine through the phenylalanine, the CDR3 covers 13 amino acids. The only DNA kept is the CDR3, 39 bases in frame from the first base. Reading the germline V gene (reference sequence) gives CDR1 LNHDA and CDR2 SQIVND. V lost 10 bases and J lost 2 bases; the stretch between them is 11 bases long.

Material for sequencing was T cells isolated from PBMCs. The V and J genes are TRBV19 and TRBJ2-2; TRBD1 might be the D gene, on 6 matching bases. The TCR was taken from a human donor in good health. Here is the DNA: TGTGCCACCCTGGACAGTAACACCGGGGAGCTGTTTTTT. Its protein product is CATLDSNTGELFF.